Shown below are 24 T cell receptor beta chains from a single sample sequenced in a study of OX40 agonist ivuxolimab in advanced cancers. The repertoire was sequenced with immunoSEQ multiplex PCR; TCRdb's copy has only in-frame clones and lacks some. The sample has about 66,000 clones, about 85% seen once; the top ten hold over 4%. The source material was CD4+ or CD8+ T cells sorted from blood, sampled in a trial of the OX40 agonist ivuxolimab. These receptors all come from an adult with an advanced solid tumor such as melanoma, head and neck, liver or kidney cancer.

DNA for the CDR3: TGTGCCAGCAGTTACGGACAGGGTCCAAATCAGCCCCAGCATTTT. Translation gives CASSYGQGPNQPQHF. The chain links TRBV6-5 to TRBJ1-5; TRBD1 agrees at 8 bases. The CDR3 spans 15 residues. The germline V gene has CDR1 MNHEY and CDR2 SVGAGI. V was clipped by 2 bases and J by 4 bases; unmatched bases: 4.

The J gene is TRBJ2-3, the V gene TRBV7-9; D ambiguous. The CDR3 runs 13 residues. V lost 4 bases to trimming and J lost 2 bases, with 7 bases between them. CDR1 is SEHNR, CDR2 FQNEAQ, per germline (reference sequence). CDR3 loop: CASSSLYTDTQYF. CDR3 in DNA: TGTGCCAGCAGCTCCCTTTACACAGATACGCAGTATTTT.

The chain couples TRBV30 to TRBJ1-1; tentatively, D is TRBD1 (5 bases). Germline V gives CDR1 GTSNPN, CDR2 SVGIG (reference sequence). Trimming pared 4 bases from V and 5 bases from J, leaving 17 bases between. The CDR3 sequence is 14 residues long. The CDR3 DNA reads TGTGCCTGGACCCCAGGGAAGCCCGGGACTGAAGCTTTCTTT. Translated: CAWTPGKPGTEAFF.

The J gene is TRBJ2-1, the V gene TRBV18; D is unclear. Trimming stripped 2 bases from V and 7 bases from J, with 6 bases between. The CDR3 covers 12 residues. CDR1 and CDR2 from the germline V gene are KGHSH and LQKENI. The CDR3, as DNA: TGTGCCAGCTCACCATTAGGTAATGAGCAGTTCTTC. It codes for CASSPLGNEQFF.

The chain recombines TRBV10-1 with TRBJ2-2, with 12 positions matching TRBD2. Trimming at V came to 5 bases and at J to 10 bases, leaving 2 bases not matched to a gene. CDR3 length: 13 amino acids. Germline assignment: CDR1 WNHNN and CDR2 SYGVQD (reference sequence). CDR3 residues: CASSTSGRPELFF. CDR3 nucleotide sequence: TGCGCCAGCAGTACTAGCGGGAGGCCGGAGCTGTTTTTT.

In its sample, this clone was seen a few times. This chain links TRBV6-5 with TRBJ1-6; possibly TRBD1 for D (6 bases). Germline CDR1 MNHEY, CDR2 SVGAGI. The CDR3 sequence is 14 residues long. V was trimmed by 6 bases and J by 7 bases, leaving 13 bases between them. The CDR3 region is CASRTGLDNSPLHF. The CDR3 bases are TGTGCCAGCAGAACAGGGTTGGACAATTCACCCCTCCACTTT.

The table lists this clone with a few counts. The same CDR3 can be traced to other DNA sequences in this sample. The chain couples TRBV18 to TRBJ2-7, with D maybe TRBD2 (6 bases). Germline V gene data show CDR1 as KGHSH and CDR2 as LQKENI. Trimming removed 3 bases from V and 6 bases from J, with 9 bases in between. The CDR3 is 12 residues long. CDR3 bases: TGTGCCAGCTCACCGGGCGGGGTCGAGCAGTACTTC. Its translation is CASSPGGVEQYF.

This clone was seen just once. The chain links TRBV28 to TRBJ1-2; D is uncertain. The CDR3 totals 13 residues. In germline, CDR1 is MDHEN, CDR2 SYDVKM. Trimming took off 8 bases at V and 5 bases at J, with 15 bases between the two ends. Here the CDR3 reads CASVSIYPYGYTF. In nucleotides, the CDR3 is TGTGCCAGCGTTTCCATATACCCATATGGCTACACCTTC.

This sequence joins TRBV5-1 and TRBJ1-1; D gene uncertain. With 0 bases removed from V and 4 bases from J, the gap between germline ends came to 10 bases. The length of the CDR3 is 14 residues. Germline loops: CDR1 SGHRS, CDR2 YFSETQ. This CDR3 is CASSLDGRSTEAFF. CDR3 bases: TGCGCCAGCAGCTTGGACGGGAGGAGCACTGAAGCTTTCTTT.

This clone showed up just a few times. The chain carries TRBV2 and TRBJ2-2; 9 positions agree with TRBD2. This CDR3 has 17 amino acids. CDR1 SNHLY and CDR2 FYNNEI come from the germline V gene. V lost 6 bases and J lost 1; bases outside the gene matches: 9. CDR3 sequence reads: CASSDPTSGKNTGELFF. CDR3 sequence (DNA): TGTGCCAGCAGCGATCCGACTAGCGGAAAGAACACCGGGGAGCTGTTTTTT. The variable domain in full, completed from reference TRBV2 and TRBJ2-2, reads EPEVTQTPSHQVTQMGQEVILRCVPISNHLYFYWYRQILGQKVEFLVSFYNNEISEKSEIFDDQFSVERPDGSNFTLKIRSTKLEDSAMYFCASSDPTSGKNTGELFFGEGSRLTVL.

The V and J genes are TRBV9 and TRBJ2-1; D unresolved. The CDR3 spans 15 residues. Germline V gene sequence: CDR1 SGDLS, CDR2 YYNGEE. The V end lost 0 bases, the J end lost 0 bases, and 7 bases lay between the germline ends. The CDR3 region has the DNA TGTGCCAGCAGCGTAGTCGGCAGCTCCTACAATGAGCAGTTCTTC. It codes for CASSVVGSSYNEQFF. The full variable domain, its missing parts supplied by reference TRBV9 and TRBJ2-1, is DSGVTQTPKHLITATGQRVTLRCSPRSGDLSVYWYQQSLDQGLQFLIQYYNGEERAKGNILERFSAQQFPDLHSELNLSSLELGDSALYFCASSVVGSSYNEQFFGPGTRLTVL.

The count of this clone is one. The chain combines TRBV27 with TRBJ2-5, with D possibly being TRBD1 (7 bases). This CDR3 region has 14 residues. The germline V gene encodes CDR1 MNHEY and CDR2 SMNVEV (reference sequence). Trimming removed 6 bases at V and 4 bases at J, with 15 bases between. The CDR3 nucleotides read TGTGCCAGCAGACACCAGGGGGGCAGAGAGACCCAGTACTTC. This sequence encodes CASRHQGGRETQYF.

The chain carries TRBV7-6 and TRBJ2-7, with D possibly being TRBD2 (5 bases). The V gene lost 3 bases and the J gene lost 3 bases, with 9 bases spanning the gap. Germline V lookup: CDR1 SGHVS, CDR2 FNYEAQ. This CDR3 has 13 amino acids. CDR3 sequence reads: CASSFGLNYEQYF. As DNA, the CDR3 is TGTGCCAGCAGCTTTGGACTGAACTACGAGCAGTACTTC.

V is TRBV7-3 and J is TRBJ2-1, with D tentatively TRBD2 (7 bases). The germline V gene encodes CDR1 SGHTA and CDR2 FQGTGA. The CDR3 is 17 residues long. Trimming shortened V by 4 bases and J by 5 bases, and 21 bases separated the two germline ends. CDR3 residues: CASSSRPPPGGHNEQFF. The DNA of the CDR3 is TGTGCCAGCAGCTCTCGCCCACCCCCGGGGGGCCACAATGAGCAGTTCTTC.

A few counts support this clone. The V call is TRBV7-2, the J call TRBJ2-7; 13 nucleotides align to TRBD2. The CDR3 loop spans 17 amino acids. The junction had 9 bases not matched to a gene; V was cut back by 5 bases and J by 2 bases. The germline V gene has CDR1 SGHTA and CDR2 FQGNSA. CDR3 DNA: TGTGCCAGCAGCGCGACTAGCGGGGGGAGGTGGACCTACGAGCAGTACTTC. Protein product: CASSATSGGRWTYEQYF.

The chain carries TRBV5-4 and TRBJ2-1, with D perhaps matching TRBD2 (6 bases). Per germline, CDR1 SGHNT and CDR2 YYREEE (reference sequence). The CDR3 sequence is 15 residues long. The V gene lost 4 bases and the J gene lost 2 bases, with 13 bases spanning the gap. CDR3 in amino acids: CASSPTLATYNEQFF. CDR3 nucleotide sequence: TGTGCCAGCAGCCCGACACTAGCCACCTACAATGAGCAGTTCTTC. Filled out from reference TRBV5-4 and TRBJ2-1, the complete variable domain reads ETGVTQSPTHLIKTRGQQVTLRCSSQSGHNTVSWYQQALGQGPQFIFQYYREEENGRGNFPPRFSGLQFPNYSSELNVNALELDDSALYLCASSPTLATYNEQFFGPGTRLTVL.

CDR3 in amino acids: CATSFLAGGGPAKNIQYF. The CDR3 bases are TGTGCCACCAGCTTTCTAGCGGGAGGGGGGCCTGCCAAAAACATTCAGTACTTC. The rearrangement joins TRBV15 to TRBJ2-4; 12 bases line up with TRBD2. V was clipped by 5 bases and J by 1 base; unmatched bases: 9. The V gene's germline CDR1 is LNHNV and CDR2 YYDKDF (reference sequence). The CDR3 runs 18 residues.

Written as DNA, the CDR3 is TGTGCCTGGAACTCGGGAGTTGATCAGCCCCAGCATTTT. Translation: CAWNSGVDQPQHF. The chain employs TRBV30 and TRBJ1-5; D unresolved. Germline V gene data show CDR1 as GTSNPN and CDR2 as SVGIG (reference sequence). There are 13 residues in the CDR3. V lost 4 bases and J 5 bases, leaving 12 bases between the germline ends.

The CDR3 nucleotides read TGTGCCAGCAGCTCCCCTAGCTATAGCTCCTACGAGCAGTACTTC. The encoded protein is CASSSPSYSSYEQYF. The V and J genes are TRBV11-2 and TRBJ2-5; D may be TRBD2 (5 bases). The J call may be incorrect, as the DNA end agrees better with TRBJ2-7. The CDR3 spans 15 residues. Per germline, CDR1 SGHAT and CDR2 FQNNGV.

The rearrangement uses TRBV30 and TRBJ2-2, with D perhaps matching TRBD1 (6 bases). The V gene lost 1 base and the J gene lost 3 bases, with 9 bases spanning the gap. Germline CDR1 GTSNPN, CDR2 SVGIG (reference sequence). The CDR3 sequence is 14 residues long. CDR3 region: CAWSAGGYTGELFF. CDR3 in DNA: TGTGCCTGGAGTGCTGGGGGCTACACCGGGGAGCTGTTTTTT.

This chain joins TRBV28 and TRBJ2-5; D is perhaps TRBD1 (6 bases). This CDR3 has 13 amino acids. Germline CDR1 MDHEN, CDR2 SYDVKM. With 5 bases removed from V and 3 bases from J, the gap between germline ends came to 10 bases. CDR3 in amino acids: CASSQRTEETQYF. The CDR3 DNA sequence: TGTGCCAGCAGTCAGCGGACAGAAGAGACCCAGTACTTC.

The CDR3 loop reads CASSHTIGGGSTDTQYF. In DNA form, the CDR3 reads TGTGCCAGCAGCCACACCATCGGGGGGGGAAGCACAGATACGCAGTATTTT. V and J are TRBV13 and TRBJ2-3, with TRBD2 matching 8 bases. V lost 5 bases, J lost 0 bases, and 10 bases stayed unmatched. The germline V gene encodes CDR1 PRHDT and CDR2 FYEKMQ (reference sequence). The CDR3 loop spans 17 amino acids.

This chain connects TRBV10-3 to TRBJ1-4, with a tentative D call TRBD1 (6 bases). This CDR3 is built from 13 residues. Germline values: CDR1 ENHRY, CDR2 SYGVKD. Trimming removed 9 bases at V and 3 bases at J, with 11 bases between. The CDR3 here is CAINRDPNEKLFF. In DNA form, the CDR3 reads TGTGCCATAAACAGGGATCCTAATGAAAAACTGTTTTTT.

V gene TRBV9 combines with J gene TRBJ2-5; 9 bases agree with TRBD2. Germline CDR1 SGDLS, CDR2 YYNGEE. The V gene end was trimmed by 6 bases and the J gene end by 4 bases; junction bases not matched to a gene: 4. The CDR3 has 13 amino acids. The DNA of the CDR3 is TGTGCCAGCAACCCGCGGGGGGGAGAGACCCAGTACTTC. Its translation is CASNPRGGETQYF.